This T cell receptor (beta chain) was identified during a study of T cell repertoires in ileal Crohn's disease. Turning to the study itself: About half received postoperative treatment, around 10 with thiopurines and about 20 anti-TNF.

The CDR3 is made up of 17 amino acids. Germline CDR1 reads SGHVS; CDR2 reads FNYEAQ. V shed 2 bases, J shed 5 bases, and the junction held 10 bases outside the gene matches. The data were produced by immunoSEQ multiplex PCR, yet TCRdb's version contains in-frame clones alone and is incomplete. The sample consists of about 17,000 clones, 70% to 90% of them appearing once. The chain uses TRBV7-6 and TRBJ1-4; 8 bases map to TRBD1. Sequences were obtained from ileal tissue. The clonotype comes from an adult with Crohn's disease. The CDR3 nucleotides read TGTGCCAGCAGCTTATATAGGACAGGGACGGGCAATGAAAAACTGTTTTTT. Its translation: CASSLYRTGTGNEKLFF.